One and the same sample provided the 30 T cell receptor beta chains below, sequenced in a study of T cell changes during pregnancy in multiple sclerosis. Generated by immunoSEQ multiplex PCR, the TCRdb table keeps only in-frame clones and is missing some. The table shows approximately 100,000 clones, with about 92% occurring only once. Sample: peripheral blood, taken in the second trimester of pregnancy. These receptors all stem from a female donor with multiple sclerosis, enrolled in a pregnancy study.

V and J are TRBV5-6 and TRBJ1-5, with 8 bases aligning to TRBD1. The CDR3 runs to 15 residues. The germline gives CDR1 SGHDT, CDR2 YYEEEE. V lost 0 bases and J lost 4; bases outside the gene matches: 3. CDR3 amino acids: CASSLAQGANQPQHF. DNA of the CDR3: TGTGCCAGCAGCTTGGCCCAGGGGGCTAATCAGCCCCAGCATTTT.

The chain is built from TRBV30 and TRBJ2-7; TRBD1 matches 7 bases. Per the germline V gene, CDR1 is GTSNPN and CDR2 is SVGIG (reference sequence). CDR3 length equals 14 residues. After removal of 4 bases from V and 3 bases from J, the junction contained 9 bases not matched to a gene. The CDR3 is CAWNTQGILYEQYF. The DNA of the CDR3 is TGTGCCTGGAATACACAGGGGATCCTCTACGAGCAGTACTTC. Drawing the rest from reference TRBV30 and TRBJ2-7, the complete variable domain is SQTIHQWPATLVQPVGSPLSLECTVEGTSNPNLYWYRQAAGRGLQLLFYSVGIGQISSEVPQNLSASRPQDRQFILSSKKLLLSDSGFYLCAWNTQGILYEQYFGPGTRLTVT.

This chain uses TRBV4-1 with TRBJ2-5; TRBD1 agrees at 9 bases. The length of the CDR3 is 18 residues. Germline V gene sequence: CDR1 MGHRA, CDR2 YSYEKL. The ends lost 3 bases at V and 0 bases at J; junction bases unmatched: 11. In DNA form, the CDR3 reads TGCGCCAGCAGCCAGGAAACCACCGGGACAGGGAACCAAGAGACCCAGTACTTC. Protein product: CASSQETTGTGNQETQYF.

The CDR3 reads CASIVNTEAFF. The CDR3 DNA sequence: TGTGCCAGCATCGTGAACACTGAAGCTTTCTTT. V usage is TRBV28 and J usage is TRBJ1-1; no definite D call. This CDR3 contains 11 residues. Germline V lookup: CDR1 MDHEN, CDR2 SYDVKM. The V end was cut by 7 bases, the J end by 0 bases, with 3 bases between.

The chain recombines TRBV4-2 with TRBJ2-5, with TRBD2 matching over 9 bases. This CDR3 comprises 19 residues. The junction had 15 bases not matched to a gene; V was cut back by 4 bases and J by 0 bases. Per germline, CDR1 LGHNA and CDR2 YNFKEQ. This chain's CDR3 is CASSRGALAGLGDQETQYF. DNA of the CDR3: TGTGCCAGCAGCCGGGGGGCACTAGCGGGCTTAGGTGACCAAGAGACCCAGTACTTC.

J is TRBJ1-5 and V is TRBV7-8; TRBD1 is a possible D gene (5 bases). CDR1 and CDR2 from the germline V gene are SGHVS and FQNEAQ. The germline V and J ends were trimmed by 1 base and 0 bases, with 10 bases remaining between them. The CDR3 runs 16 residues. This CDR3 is CASSLDGAYSNQPQHF. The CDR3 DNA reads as TGTGCCAGCAGCTTAGATGGGGCTTATAGCAATCAGCCCCAGCATTTT.

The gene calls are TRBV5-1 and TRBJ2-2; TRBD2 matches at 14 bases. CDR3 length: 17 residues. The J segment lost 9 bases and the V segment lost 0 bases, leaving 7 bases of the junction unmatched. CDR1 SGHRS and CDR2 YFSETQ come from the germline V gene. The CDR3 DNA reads TGCGCCAGCAGCTTGGCCGGGGGACTAGCGGGAGTAAGGGAGCTGTTTTTT. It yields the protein CASSLAGGLAGVRELFF.

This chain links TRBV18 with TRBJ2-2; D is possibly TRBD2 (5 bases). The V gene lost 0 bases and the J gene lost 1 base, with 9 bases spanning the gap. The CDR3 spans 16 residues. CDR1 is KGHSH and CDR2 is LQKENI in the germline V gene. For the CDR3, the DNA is TGTGCCAGCTCACCACCGCGGGCCGAGAACACCGGGGAGCTGTTTTTT. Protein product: CASSPPRAENTGELFF.

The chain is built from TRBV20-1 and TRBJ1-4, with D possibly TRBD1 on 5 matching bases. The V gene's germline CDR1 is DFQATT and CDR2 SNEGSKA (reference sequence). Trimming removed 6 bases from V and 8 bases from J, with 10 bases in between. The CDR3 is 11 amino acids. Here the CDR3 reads CSADDREKLFF. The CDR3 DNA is TGCAGTGCAGACGACAGAGAAAAACTGTTTTTT.

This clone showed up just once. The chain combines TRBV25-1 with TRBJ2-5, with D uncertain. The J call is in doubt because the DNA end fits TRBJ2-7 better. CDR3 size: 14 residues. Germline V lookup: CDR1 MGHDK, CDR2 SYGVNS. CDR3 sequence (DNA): TGTGCCAGCAGTGAATCCCCTCCCTCCTACGAGCAGTACTTC. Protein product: CASSESPPSYEQYF.

CDR3: CASSYRDRPYEQYF. The CDR3 nucleotides are TGTGCCAGCAGTTACCGGGACAGACCCTACGAGCAGTACTTC. J is TRBJ2-7 and V is TRBV6-5, with 7 bases lining up with TRBD1. The CDR3 extends over 14 amino acids. Unmatched junction bases numbered 3, after V lost 2 bases and J lost 2 bases. Germline V gives CDR1 MNHEY, CDR2 SVGAGI.

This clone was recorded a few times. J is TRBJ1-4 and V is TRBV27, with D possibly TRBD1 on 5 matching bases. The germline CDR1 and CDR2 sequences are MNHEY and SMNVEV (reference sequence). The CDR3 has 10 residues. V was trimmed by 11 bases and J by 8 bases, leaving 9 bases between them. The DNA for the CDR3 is TGTGCCGCGCGGGGGGAAAAACTGTTTTTT. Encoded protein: CAARGEKLFF. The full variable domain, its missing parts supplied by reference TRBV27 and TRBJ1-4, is EAQVTQNPRYLITVTGKKLTVTCSQNMNHEYMSWYRQDPGLGLRQIYYSMNVEVTDKGDVPEGYKVSRKEKRNFPLILESPSPNQTSLYFCAARGEKLFFGSGTQLSVL.

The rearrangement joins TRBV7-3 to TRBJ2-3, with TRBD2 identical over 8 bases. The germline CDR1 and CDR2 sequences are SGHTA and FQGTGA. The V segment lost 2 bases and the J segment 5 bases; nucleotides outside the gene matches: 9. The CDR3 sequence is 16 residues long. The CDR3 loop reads CASSLFGGRPGDTQYF. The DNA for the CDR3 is TGTGCCAGCAGCTTATTTGGCGGGAGGCCGGGAGATACGCAGTATTTT.

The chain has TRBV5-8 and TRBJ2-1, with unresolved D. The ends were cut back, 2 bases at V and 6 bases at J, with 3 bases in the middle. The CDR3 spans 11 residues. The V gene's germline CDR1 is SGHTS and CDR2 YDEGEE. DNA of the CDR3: TGTGCCAGCAGCTTTCTCAATGAGCAGTTCTTC. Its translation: CASSFLNEQFF.

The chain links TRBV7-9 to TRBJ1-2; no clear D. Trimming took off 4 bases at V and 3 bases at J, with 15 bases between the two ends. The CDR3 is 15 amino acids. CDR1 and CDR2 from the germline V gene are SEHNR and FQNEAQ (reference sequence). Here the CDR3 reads CASSSLGPWDYGYTF. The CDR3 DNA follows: TGTGCCAGCAGCTCCCTAGGCCCCTGGGACTATGGCTACACCTTC.

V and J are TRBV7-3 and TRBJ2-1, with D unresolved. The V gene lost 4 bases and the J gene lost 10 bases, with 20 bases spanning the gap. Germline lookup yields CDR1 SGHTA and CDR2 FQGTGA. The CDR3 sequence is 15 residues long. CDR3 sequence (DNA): TGTGCCAGCAGCTCCCATATGGCAGGCCCAAGCGAGCAGTTCTTC. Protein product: CASSSHMAGPSEQFF.

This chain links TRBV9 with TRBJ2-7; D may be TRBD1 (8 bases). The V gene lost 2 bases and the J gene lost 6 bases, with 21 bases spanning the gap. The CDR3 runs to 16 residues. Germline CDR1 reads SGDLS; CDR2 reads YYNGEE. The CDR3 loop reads CASSVGEGQEGAEQYF. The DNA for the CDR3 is TGTGCCAGCAGCGTGGGGGAGGGACAGGAGGGCGCCGAGCAGTACTTC.

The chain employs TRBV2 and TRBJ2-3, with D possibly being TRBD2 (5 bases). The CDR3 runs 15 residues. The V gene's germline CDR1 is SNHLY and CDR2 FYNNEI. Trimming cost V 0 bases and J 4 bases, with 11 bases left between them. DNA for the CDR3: TGTGCCAGCAGTGAAGCGCCGGGGTGGTCAGATACGCAGTATTTT. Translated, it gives CASSEAPGWSDTQYF.

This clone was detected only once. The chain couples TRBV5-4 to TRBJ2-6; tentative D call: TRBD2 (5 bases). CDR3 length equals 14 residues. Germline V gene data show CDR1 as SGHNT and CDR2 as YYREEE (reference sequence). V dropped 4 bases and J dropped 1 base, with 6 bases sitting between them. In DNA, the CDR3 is TGTGCCAGCAGCCGGGATTCTGGGGCCAACGTCCTGACTTTC. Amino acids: CASSRDSGANVLTF.

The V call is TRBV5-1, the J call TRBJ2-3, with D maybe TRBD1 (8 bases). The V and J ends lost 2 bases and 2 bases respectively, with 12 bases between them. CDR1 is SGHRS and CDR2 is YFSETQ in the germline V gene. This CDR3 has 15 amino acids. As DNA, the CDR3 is TGCGCCAGCAGCTTTACAGGGGGGGTCACAGATACGCAGTATTTT. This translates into CASSFTGGVTDTQYF.

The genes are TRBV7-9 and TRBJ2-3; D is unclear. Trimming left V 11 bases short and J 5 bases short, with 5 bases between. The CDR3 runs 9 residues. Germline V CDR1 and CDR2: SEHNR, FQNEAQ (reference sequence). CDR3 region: CAVRDTQYF. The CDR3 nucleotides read TGTGCCGTTCGAGATACGCAGTATTTT. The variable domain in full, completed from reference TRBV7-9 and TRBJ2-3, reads DTGVSQNPRHKITKRGQNVTFRCDPISEHNRLYWYRQTLGQGPEFLTYFQNEAQLEKSRLLSDRFSAERPKGSFSTLEIQRTEQGDSAMYLCAVRDTQYFGPGTRLTVL.

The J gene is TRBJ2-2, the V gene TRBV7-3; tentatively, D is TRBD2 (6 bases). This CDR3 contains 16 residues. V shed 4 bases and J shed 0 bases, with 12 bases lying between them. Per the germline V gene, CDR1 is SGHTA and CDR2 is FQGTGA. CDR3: CASSSPGAANTGELFF. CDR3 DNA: TGTGCCAGCAGCTCCCCGGGAGCAGCGAACACCGGGGAGCTGTTTTTT.

This chain's CDR3 is CASSHPGRVPTEAFF. CDR3 DNA sequence: TGTGCCAGCAGCCACCCGGGAAGGGTCCCCACTGAAGCTTTCTTT. The chain has TRBV5-4 and TRBJ1-1, with D hard to call. CDR1 is SGHNT, CDR2 YYREEE, per germline (reference sequence). Trimming shortened V by 4 bases and J by 4 bases, and 17 bases separated the two germline ends. The CDR3 totals 15 residues.

This chain's CDR3 is CASSYRDFAYEQYF. As DNA, the CDR3 is TGTGCCAGCAGTTACCGGGACTTCGCCTACGAGCAGTACTTC. The V and J genes are TRBV6-5 and TRBJ2-7; maybe TRBD2 (6 bases). Germline V gene data show CDR1 as MNHEY and CDR2 as SVGAGI. CDR3 length: 14 amino acids. Between the trimmed V and J ends, which lost 2 bases and 2 bases, there was a span of 10 bases.

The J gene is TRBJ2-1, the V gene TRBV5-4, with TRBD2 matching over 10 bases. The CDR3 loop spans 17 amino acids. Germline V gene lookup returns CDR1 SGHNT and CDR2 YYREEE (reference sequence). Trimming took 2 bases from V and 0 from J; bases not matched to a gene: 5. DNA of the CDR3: TGTGCCAGCAGCTTCCCTAGCGGGGGCATCTCCTACAATGAGCAGTTCTTC. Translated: CASSFPSGGISYNEQFF.

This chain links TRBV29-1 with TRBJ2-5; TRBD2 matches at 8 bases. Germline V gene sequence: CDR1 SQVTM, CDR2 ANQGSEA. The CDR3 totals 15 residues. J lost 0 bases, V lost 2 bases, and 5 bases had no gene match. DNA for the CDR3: TGCAGCGTTGAAAGGGCTAGCGGGTACCAAGAGACCCAGTACTTC. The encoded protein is CSVERASGYQETQYF.

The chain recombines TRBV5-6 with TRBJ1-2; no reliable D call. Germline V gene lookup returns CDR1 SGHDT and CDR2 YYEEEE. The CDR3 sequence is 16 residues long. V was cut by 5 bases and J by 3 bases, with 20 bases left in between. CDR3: CASSLWTSPTYYGYTF. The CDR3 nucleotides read TGTGCCAGCAGTCTCTGGACTAGCCCGACTTACTATGGCTACACCTTC.

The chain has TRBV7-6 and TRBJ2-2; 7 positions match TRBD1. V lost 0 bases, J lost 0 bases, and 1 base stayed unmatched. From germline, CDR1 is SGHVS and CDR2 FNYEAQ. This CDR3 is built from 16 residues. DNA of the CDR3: TGTGCCAGCAGCTTAGCCGGGACAGCGAACACCGGGGAGCTGTTTTTT. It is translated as CASSLAGTANTGELFF.

The CDR3 spells CASSFREAYNEQFF. In DNA form, the CDR3 reads TGTGCCAGCAGCTTTAGGGAGGCCTACAATGAGCAGTTCTTC. This chain links TRBV5-5 with TRBJ2-1; D may be TRBD2 (6 bases). Germline lookup yields CDR1 SGHKS and CDR2 YYEKEE (reference sequence). The V gene lost 2 bases and the J gene lost 2 bases, with 8 bases spanning the gap. The CDR3 is made up of 14 amino acids.

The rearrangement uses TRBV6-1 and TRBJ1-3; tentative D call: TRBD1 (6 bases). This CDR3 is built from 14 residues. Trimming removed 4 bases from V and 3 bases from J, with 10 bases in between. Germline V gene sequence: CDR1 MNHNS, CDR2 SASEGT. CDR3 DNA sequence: TGTGCCAGCAGTGCCCACAGGGATGGAAACACCATATATTTT. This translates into CASSAHRDGNTIYF.